This TCR beta chain originates from a study of T-cell reconstitution after alpha-beta-depleted transplantation in children. This clonotype was counted ten times or more. Antigen: not known. In germline, CDR1 is SQVTM, CDR2 ANQGSEA. The ends lost 3 bases at V and 6 bases at J; junction bases unmatched: 11. The CDR3 spans 15 residues. Study-wide findings and caveats: Several hundred expanded graft clones reportedly gave rise to the alpha-beta T cells present about two months after transplant.

The TCRbeta library incorporated unique molecular identifiers. TCRdb passed the PCR reads through MiXCR, listing each CDR3 protein once. The table has about 300,000 distinct CDR3 sequences, 10% seen once; the top ten hold around 7.6%. The rearrangement links TRBV29-1 to TRBJ2-7; TRBD2 matches at 10 bases. The material was PBMCs, obtained before TCRalphabeta/CD19-depleted stem cell transplant. The source of this sequence is a boy under two years old with acute myeloid leukemia, due to receive a stem cell transplant. This chain's CDR3 is CSVEGQREGLPEQYF. CDR3 DNA sequence: TGCAGCGTTGAGGGTCAGCGGGAGGGCCTCCCCGAGCAGTACTTC.